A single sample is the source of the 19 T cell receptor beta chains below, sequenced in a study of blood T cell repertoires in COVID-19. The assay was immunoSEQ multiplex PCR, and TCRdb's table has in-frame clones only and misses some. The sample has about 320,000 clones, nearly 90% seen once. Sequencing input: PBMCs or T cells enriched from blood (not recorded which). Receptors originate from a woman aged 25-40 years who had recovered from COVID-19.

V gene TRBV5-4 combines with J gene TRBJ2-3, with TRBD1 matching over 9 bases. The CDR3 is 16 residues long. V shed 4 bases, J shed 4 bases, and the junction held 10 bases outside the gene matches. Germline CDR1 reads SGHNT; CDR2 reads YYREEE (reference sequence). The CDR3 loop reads CASSLSQGATADTQYF. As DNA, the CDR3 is TGTGCCAGCAGCCTATCACAGGGGGCAACAGCAGATACGCAGTATTTT.

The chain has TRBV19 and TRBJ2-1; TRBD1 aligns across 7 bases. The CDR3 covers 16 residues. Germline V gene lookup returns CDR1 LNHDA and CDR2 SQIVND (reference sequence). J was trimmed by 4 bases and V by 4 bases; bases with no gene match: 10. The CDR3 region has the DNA TGTGCCAGTAGTACTAATACAGGGGACCCATACAATGAGCAGTTCTTC. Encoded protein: CASSTNTGDPYNEQFF.

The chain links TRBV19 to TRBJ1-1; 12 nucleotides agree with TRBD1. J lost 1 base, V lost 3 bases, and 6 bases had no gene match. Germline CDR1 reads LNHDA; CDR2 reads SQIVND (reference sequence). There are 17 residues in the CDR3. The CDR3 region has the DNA TGTGCCAGTAGTATTGCGGGACAGGGGGCTACGAACACTGAAGCTTTCTTT. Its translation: CASSIAGQGATNTEAFF.

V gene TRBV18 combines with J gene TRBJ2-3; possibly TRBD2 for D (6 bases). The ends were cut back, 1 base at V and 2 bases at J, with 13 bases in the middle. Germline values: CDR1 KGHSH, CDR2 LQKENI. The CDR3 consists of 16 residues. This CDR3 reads CASSPQERANTDTQYF. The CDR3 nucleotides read TGTGCCAGCTCACCACAAGAGCGGGCGAACACAGATACGCAGTATTTT.

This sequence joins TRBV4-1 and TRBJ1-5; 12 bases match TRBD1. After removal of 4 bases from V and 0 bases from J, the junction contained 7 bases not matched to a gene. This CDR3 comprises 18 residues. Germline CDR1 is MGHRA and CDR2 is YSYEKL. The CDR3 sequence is CASSPGQGAKHSNQPQHF. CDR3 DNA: TGCGCCAGCAGCCCGGGACAGGGGGCTAAACATAGCAATCAGCCCCAGCATTTT.

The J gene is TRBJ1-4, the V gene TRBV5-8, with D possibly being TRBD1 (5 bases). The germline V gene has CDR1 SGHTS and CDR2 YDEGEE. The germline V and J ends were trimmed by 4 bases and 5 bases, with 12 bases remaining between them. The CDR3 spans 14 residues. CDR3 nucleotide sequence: TGTGCCAGCAGCCATTATCGGGGGAATGAAAAACTGTTTTTT. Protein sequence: CASSHYRGNEKLFF. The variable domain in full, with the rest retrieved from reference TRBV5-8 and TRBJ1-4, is EAGVTQSPTHLIKTRGQQATLRCSPISGHTSVYWYQQALGLGLQFLLWYDEGEERNRGNFPPRFSGRQFPNYSSELNVNALELEDSALYLCASSHYRGNEKLFFGSGTQLSVL.

The CDR3 sequence: CSAYGIYGYTF. The CDR3, as DNA: TGCAGTGCCTACGGGATCTATGGCTACACCTTC. This chain connects TRBV20-1 to TRBJ1-2; the D is unclear. V dropped 6 bases and J dropped 4 bases, with 9 bases sitting between them. The CDR3 sequence is 11 residues long. Germline V gives CDR1 DFQATT, CDR2 SNEGSKA (reference sequence).

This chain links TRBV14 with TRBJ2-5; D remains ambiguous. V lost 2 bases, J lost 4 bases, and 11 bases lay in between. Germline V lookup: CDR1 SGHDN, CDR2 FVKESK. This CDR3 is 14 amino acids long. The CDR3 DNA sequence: TGTGCCAGCAGCCAAACCGGAGTGGGAGAGACCCAGTACTTC. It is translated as CASSQTGVGETQYF. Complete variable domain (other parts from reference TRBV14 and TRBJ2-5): EAGVTQFPSHSVIEKGQTVTLRCDPISGHDNLYWYRRVMGKEIKFLLHFVKESKQDESGMPNNRFLAERTGGTYSTLKVQPAELEDSGVYFCASSQTGVGETQYFGPGTRLLVL.

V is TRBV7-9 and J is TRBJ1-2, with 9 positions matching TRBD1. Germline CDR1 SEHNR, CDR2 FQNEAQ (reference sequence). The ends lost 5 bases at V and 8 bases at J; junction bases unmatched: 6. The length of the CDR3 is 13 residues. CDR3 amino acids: CASSLQGAKGYTF. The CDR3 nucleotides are TGTGCCAGCAGCCTACAGGGGGCGAAGGGCTACACCTTC.

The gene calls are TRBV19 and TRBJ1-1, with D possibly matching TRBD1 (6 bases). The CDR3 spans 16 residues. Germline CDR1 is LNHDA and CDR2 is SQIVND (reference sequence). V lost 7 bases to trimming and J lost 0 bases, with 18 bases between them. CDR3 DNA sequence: TGTGCCAGTACCCGGGGGGCGTCGGCGGTGAACACTGAAGCTTTCTTT. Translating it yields CASTRGASAVNTEAFF.

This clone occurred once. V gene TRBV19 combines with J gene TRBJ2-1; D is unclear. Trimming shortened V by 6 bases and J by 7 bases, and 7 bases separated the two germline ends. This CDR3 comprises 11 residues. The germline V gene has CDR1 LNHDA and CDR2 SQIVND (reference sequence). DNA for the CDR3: TGTGCCAGTAGGGTGAGAAATGAGCAGTTCTTC. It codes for CASRVRNEQFF.

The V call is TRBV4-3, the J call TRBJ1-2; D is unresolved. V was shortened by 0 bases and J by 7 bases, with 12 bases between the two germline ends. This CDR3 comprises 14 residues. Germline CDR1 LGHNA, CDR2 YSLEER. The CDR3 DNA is TGCGCCAGCAGCCAAGATGCGGGGATAAGTGGCTACACCTTC. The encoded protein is CASSQDAGISGYTF.

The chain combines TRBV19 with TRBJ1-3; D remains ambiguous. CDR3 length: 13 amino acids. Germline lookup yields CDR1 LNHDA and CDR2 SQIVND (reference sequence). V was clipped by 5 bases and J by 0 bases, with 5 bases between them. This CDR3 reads CASSWLSGNTIYF. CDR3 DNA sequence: TGTGCCAGTAGTTGGCTCTCTGGAAACACCATATATTTT. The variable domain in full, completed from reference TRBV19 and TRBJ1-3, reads DGGITQSPKYLFRKEGQNVTLSCEQNLNHDAMYWYRQDPGQGLRLIYYSQIVNDFQKGDIAEGYSVSREKKESFPLTVTSAQKNPTAFYLCASSWLSGNTIYFGEGSWLTVV.

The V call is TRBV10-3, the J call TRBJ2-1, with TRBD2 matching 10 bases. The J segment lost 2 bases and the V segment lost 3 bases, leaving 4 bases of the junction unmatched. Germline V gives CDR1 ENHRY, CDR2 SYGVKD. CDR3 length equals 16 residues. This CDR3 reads CAISDWTSGTYNEQFF. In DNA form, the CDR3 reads TGTGCCATCAGTGACTGGACTAGCGGTACCTACAATGAGCAGTTCTTC.

CDR3 coding DNA: TGTGCCAGCTGGACCACAGGGGGATCTAATAGCAATCAGCCCCAGCATTTT. Translation gives CASWTTGGSNSNQPQHF. The chain combines TRBV3-1 (or the pseudogene TRBV3-2) with TRBJ1-5; 8 nucleotides match TRBD1. The CDR3 contains 17 residues. Germline V gives CDR1 LGHDT, CDR2 YNNKEL (reference sequence). J lost 0 bases, V lost 8 bases, and 12 bases had no gene match.

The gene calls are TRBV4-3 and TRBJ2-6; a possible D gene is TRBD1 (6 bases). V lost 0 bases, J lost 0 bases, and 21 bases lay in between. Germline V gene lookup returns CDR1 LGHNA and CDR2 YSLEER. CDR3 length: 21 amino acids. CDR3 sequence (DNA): TGCGCCAGCAGCCAAGAACCGGCGGGCAGGGGTTCCTACTCTGGGGCCAACGTCCTGACTTTC. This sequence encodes CASSQEPAGRGSYSGANVLTF.

This chain's CDR3 is CASRPSGASNTIYF. The CDR3, as DNA: TGTGCCAGCAGACCTAGTGGGGCGAGTAACACCATATATTTT. The V call is TRBV5-4, the J call TRBJ1-3; D possibly corresponds to TRBD1 (5 bases). CDR1 and CDR2 from the germline V gene are SGHNT and YYREEE (reference sequence). Trimming cost V 5 bases and J 7 bases, with 16 bases left between them. CDR3 length: 14 amino acids.

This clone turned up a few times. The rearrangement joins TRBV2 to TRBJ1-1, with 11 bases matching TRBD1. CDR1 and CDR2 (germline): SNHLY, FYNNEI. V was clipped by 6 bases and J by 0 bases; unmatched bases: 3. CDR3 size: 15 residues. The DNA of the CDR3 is TGTGCCAGCAGAGGACAGGGGGCCTTGAACACTGAAGCTTTCTTT. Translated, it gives CASRGQGALNTEAFF.

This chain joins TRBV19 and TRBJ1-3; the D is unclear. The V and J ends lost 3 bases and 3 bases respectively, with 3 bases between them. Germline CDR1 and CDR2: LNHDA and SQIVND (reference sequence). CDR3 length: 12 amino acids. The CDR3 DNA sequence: TGTGCCAGTAGTATCAATGGAAACACCATATATTTT. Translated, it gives CASSINGNTIYF.